A selection of T cell receptor beta chains follows, all from one sample in a study of blood T cell repertoires in COVID-19. Sequencing was performed with immunoSEQ multiplex PCR; in TCRdb, only in-frame clones are kept and a portion is missing. The repertoire has 300,000 to 450,000 clones, around 85% of them found once; the top ten carry 3% to 4%. Sequenced sample: peripheral blood. The origin of the receptors is a woman aged 18-35 years with acute or convalescent COVID-19. Each CDR3 is given with its conserved first and last residue. D genes are given only for firm matches. Only some rows state a clone size, as once, few, many or a class for expanded clones.

CDR3nt: TGTGCCAGCAGTGACTTAACAACTAATGAAAAACTGTTTTTT
CDR3aa: CASSDLTTNEKLFF
d_gene: .
abundance: .
v_gene: TRBV2
j_gene: TRBJ1-4

CDR3nt: TGTGCCAGTAGCGTCACAGGGGTGAATTCACCCCTCCACTTT
CDR3aa: CASSVTGVNSPLHF
d_gene: TRBD1
abundance: .
v_gene: TRBV19
j_gene: TRBJ1-6

CDR3nt: TGCAGCGTTGACGGGACTAGCGGTATCACGACCCACTACAATGAGCAGTTCTTC
CDR3aa: CSVDGTSGITTHYNEQFF
d_gene: TRBD2
abundance: .
v_gene: TRBV29-1
j_gene: TRBJ2-1

CDR3nt: TGTGCCACCAGTGATCTCCTCGTAAGCGGGAGGGCCGGTGAGCAGTTCTTC
CDR3aa: CATSDLLVSGRAGEQFF
d_gene: TRBD2
abundance: .
v_gene: TRBV24-1
j_gene: TRBJ2-1

CDR3nt: TGTGCCAGCAGGTCCTACAGGGGGGAGACCCAGTACTTC
CDR3aa: CASRSYRGETQYF
d_gene: TRBD1
abundance: few
v_gene: TRBV28
j_gene: TRBJ2-5

CDR3nt: TGTGCCATCAGTGAGCTCGGAGCTAGCGGGGGGACCGGGGAGCTGTTTTTT
CDR3aa: CAISELGASGGTGELFF
d_gene: TRBD2
abundance: .
v_gene: TRBV10-3
j_gene: TRBJ2-2

CDR3nt: TGCGCCAGCAGCCTCGTCGGGACAGACTATGGCTACACCTTC
CDR3aa: CASSLVGTDYGYTF
d_gene: TRBD1
abundance: .
v_gene: TRBV5-1
j_gene: TRBJ1-2

CDR3nt: TGCAGCGTTGAGTCCGCCAGGGTTCGCTACGAGCAGTACTTC
CDR3aa: CSVESARVRYEQYF
d_gene: .
abundance: .
v_gene: TRBV29-1
j_gene: TRBJ2-7

CDR3nt: TGTGCCAGCAGTCCAACAGGAGGGGACACTGAAGCTTTCTTT
CDR3aa: CASSPTGGDTEAFF
d_gene: .
abundance: .
v_gene: TRBV7-3
j_gene: TRBJ1-1

CDR3nt: TGTGCCAGCAGCTTGGTGGCCGTTAACTATGGCTACACCTTC
CDR3aa: CASSLVAVNYGYTF
d_gene: .
abundance: .
v_gene: TRBV5-8
j_gene: TRBJ1-2

CDR3nt: TGCGCCAGCAGCCCCGGACAGGGGGCTGGCGGCTACACCTTC
CDR3aa: CASSPGQGAGGYTF
d_gene: TRBD1
abundance: few
v_gene: TRBV5-1
j_gene: TRBJ1-2

CDR3nt: TGTGCCAGCAGTGAAGAAGGGACACCTTACTCCTACGAGCAGTACTTC
CDR3aa: CASSEEGTPYSYEQYF
d_gene: .
abundance: .
v_gene: TRBV6-1
j_gene: TRBJ2-7

CDR3nt: TGCGCCAGCAGCACGGACACATATAACTCCTACGAGCAGTACTTC
CDR3aa: CASSTDTYNSYEQYF
d_gene: .
abundance: many
v_gene: TRBV5-1
j_gene: TRBJ2-7

CDR3nt: TGTGCCAGCAGCCACGGACAGGGTCGCTACGAGCAGTACTTC
CDR3aa: CASSHGQGRYEQYF
d_gene: TRBD1
abundance: .
v_gene: TRBV11-2
j_gene: TRBJ2-7

CDR3nt: TGCGCCAGCAGCCCGGGGGAAACCGGGGAGCTGTTTTTT
CDR3aa: CASSPGETGELFF
d_gene: .
abundance: .
v_gene: TRBV4-1
j_gene: TRBJ2-2

CDR3nt: TGTGCCAGCAGCTTGGTAACGGAAGGGGGCGGCTATAGCAATCAGCCCCAGCATTTT
CDR3aa: CASSLVTEGGGYSNQPQHF
d_gene: TRBD1
abundance: .
v_gene: TRBV5-8
j_gene: TRBJ1-5

CDR3nt: TGTGCCAGCAGCCAATCCGGGACAGACCAATACAATGAGCAGTTCTTC
CDR3aa: CASSQSGTDQYNEQFF
d_gene: TRBD1
abundance: .
v_gene: TRBV3-1/TRBV3-2
j_gene: TRBJ2-1

CDR3nt: TGCGCCAGCAGCTTGGAACGAGCTTTCTACGAGCAGTACTTC
CDR3aa: CASSLERAFYEQYF
d_gene: .
abundance: .
v_gene: TRBV5-1
j_gene: TRBJ2-7

CDR3nt: TGTGCCAGCAGCTCAGGGACTAGCCTACAAGAGACCCAGTACTTC
CDR3aa: CASSSGTSLQETQYF
d_gene: TRBD2
abundance: few
v_gene: TRBV7-2
j_gene: TRBJ2-5

CDR3nt: TGTGCCATCAAACCAAACCTGGGACTAGCCGAGGCAGATACGCAGTATTTT
CDR3aa: CAIKPNLGLAEADTQYF
d_gene: TRBD2
abundance: .
v_gene: TRBV10-3
j_gene: TRBJ2-3

CDR3nt: TGTGCCAGCAGCCAGGGGGCCCCGGGACAGGGTTTCGAGCAGTACTTC
CDR3aa: CASSQGAPGQGFEQYF
d_gene: TRBD1
abundance: few
v_gene: TRBV3-1/TRBV3-2
j_gene: TRBJ2-7

CDR3nt: TGCGCCAGCAGCTTCGGGACAGGGACCTACGAGCAGTACTTC
CDR3aa: CASSFGTGTYEQYF
d_gene: TRBD1
abundance: .
v_gene: TRBV5-1
j_gene: TRBJ2-7